This TCR beta chain originates from a study of blood T cells in healthy people across ages. Study information: Per two T cells, about one barcoded beta molecule was captured through template switching. General study points: Among long-lived donors, naive CD4+ cells were more numerous and diversity higher than in aged donors.

The CDR3 is 16 amino acids. Trimming removed 4 bases from V and 13 bases from J; junction bases left unmatched: 17. The V gene's germline CDR1 is KGHDR and CDR2 SFDVKD. Primers used in a second PCR of roughly 6 to 12 cycles were a sample-barcoded 5' primer and a J-beta primer mix. Each TCR beta cDNA got a 12-nucleotide random molecular identifier. MiXCR, run by TCRdb on the 5' RACE reads, gives a single entry per CDR3 protein. This table has 1.5 million to 2 million distinct CDR3 sequences, about 30% appearing once. Remarks on this clonotype: The antigen is unknown.

The chain has TRBV24-1 and TRBJ2-1; 8 bases match TRBD1. This TCR was sampled from a woman aged 25 to 39 in good health. The source material was blood. In DNA form, the CDR3 reads TGTGCCACCAGTGAACTCGGACAGGGTGGATCGGAGACCCAGTTCTTC. Its translation is CATSELGQGGSETQFF.